Below, 26 T cell receptor beta chains from the same sample are listed, as sequenced in a study of blood T cell repertoires in COVID-19. Repertoires were generated with immunoSEQ multiplex PCR, while TCRdb's copy carries only in-frame clones and drops some. The sample yields about 200,000 clones, around four fifths seen once. Specimen: peripheral blood. The receptors were sampled from a man in his sixties with COVID-19, enrolled during active disease.

The CDR3 DNA reads as TGTGCCAGCAGTTCGCCGGGACAGTTCTCACCCCTCCACTTT. Translating gives CASSSPGQFSPLHF. The J gene is TRBJ1-6, the V gene TRBV28, with 7 bases aligning to TRBD1. Germline CDR1 reads MDHEN; CDR2 reads SYDVKM. The CDR3 loop spans 14 amino acids. V gave up 4 bases and J gave up 10 bases; unmatched junction bases: 7.

This chain links TRBV7-8 with TRBJ1-6, with 7 bases matching TRBD1. This CDR3 comprises 15 residues. V lost 5 bases, J lost 10 bases, and 11 bases stayed unmatched. Germline lookup yields CDR1 SGHVS and CDR2 FQNEAQ. The CDR3 nucleotides are TGTGCCAGCAGCCTCGGGACAGCGGGGGAGTCACCCCTCCACTTT. It translates to CASSLGTAGESPLHF. The variable domain in full, completed from reference TRBV7-8 and TRBJ1-6, reads GAGVSQSPRYKVAKRGQDVALRCDPISGHVSLFWYQQALGQGPEFLTYFQNEAQLDKSGLPSDRFFAERPEGSVSTLKIQRTQQEDSAVYLCASSLGTAGESPLHFGNGTRLTVT.

The V call is TRBV6-5, the J call TRBJ2-5; the match to TRBD2 covers 8 bases. The ends lost 5 bases at V and 5 bases at J; junction bases unmatched: 1. The CDR3 totals 12 residues. CDR1 and CDR2 from the germline V gene are MNHEY and SVGAGI. CDR3 coding DNA: TGTGCCAGCAGTCGGGGGGGGGAGACCCAGTACTTC. It specifies CASSRGGETQYF.

The chain couples TRBV3-1 (or the pseudogene TRBV3-2) to TRBJ2-1; TRBD1 agrees at 11 bases. V was pared by 4 bases and J by 9 bases, with 8 bases of the junction left unmatched. The CDR3 length is 15 residues. Germline loops: CDR1 LGHDT, CDR2 YNNKEL (reference sequence). The CDR3 DNA reads TGTGCCAGCAGCCCATTAGGGGACAGGGGGTCTGAGCAGTTCTTC. Translated, it gives CASSPLGDRGSEQFF.

This sequence joins TRBV7-3 and TRBJ2-1; TRBD2 matches 8 bases. Trimming at V came to 0 bases and at J to 7 bases, leaving 2 bases not matched to a gene. The CDR3 length is 14 residues. Germline V CDR1 and CDR2: SGHTA, FQGTGA. In DNA form, the CDR3 reads TGTGCCAGCAGCTTAACCGGGAGGGGGAATGAGCAGTTCTTC. It is translated as CASSLTGRGNEQFF.

V is TRBV9 and J is TRBJ2-5; D gene unclear. Trimming cost V 3 bases and J 5 bases, with 14 bases left between them. The CDR3 has 14 amino acids. From germline, CDR1 is SGDLS and CDR2 YYNGEE. This chain's CDR3 is CASSESTYMETQYF. DNA for the CDR3: TGTGCCAGCAGCGAATCTACGTATATGGAGACCCAGTACTTC.

V gene TRBV6-5 combines with J gene TRBJ2-1, with 10 bases lining up with TRBD2. The V and J ends lost 5 bases and 4 bases, in that order; junction bases with no gene match: 5. Germline CDR1 MNHEY, CDR2 SVGAGI. The CDR3 loop spans 15 amino acids. The CDR3 spells CASSKSGRGYNEQFF. CDR3 nucleotide sequence: TGTGCCAGCAGTAAAAGCGGGAGGGGGTACAATGAGCAGTTCTTC.

This chain connects TRBV7-8 to TRBJ1-2; D is perhaps TRBD1 (5 bases). The ends were cut back, 0 bases at V and 9 bases at J, with 14 bases in the middle. Germline V gives CDR1 SGHVS, CDR2 FQNEAQ. The CDR3 totals 14 residues. The CDR3 DNA sequence: TGTGCCAGCAGCTTAGCGGCAGGGAAAGGAAGCTACACCTTC. Translating gives CASSLAAGKGSYTF.

J is TRBJ2-5 and V is TRBV5-5, with a possible D match to TRBD2 (6 bases). Germline assignment: CDR1 SGHKS and CDR2 YYEKEE (reference sequence). The germline V and J ends were trimmed by 0 bases and 4 bases, with 7 bases remaining between them. The CDR3 has 13 amino acids. CDR3 protein: CASSLVGGETQYF. The CDR3 coding sequence is TGTGCCAGCAGCTTGGTGGGAGGAGAGACCCAGTACTTC.

This sequence joins TRBV15 and TRBJ1-2; D remains unclear. Germline values: CDR1 LNHNV, CDR2 YYDKDF (reference sequence). This CDR3 region has 12 residues. The ends were cut back, 1 base at V and 7 bases at J, with 7 bases in the middle. CDR3 residues: CATSRVGVGYTF. CDR3 nucleotide sequence: TGTGCCACCAGCAGAGTCGGGGTTGGCTACACCTTC.

CDR3: CASSPGQNANSPLHF. CDR3 DNA: TGTGCCAGCAGTCCCGGACAGAATGCAAATTCACCCCTCCACTTT. The chain uses TRBV28 and TRBJ1-6; weak D call: TRBD1 (6 bases). The germline V gene has CDR1 MDHEN and CDR2 SYDVKM. V dropped 5 bases and J dropped 7 bases, with 15 bases sitting between them. This CDR3 contains 15 residues. Full variable domain (missing parts from reference TRBV28 and TRBJ1-6): DVKVTQSSRYLVKRTGEKVFLECVQDMDHENMFWYRQDPGLGLRLIYFSYDVKMKEKGDIPEGYSVSREKKERFSLILESASTNQTSMYLCASSPGQNANSPLHFGNGTRLTVT.

The chain couples TRBV10-3 to TRBJ2-7, with 8 bases identical to TRBD2. The germline V gene encodes CDR1 ENHRY and CDR2 SYGVKD. CDR3 size: 15 residues. J gave up 6 bases and V 10 bases, and 17 bases lay outside the gene matches. The CDR3 DNA reads TGTGCCACCTCCCCCCGTTCCGGGACTAGTTCCGAGCAGTACTTC. Translation gives CATSPRSGTSSEQYF.

The chain recombines TRBV25-1 with TRBJ1-1, with a weak D call TRBD1 (6 bases). The ends were cut back, 8 bases at V and 10 bases at J, with 17 bases in the middle. CDR3 length: 12 amino acids. In germline, CDR1 is MGHDK, CDR2 SYGVNS. The CDR3 loop is CASLQGQGPAFF. The CDR3 bases are TGTGCCAGCCTACAAGGGCAGGGGCCAGCTTTCTTT.

The CDR3 bases are TGTGCCACCAGCATAAGCCGCGAGAGCTACGAGCAGTACTTC. This sequence encodes CATSISRESYEQYF. The V gene is TRBV15, the J gene TRBJ2-7; D unresolved. Looked up from germline, CDR1 is LNHNV and CDR2 is YYDKDF (reference sequence). Between the trimmed V and J ends, which lost 4 bases and 3 bases, there was a span of 13 bases. The CDR3 runs to 14 residues.

This clone showed up just a few times. This chain uses TRBV18 with TRBJ1-5; 8 bases match TRBD1. The CDR3 length is 15 residues. Per the germline V gene, CDR1 is KGHSH and CDR2 is LQKENI. Trimming took 6 bases from V and 5 from J; bases not matched to a gene: 9. The chain's CDR3 is CASSSGQGADQPQHF. In DNA form, the CDR3 reads TGTGCCAGCTCTTCGGGGCAGGGGGCGGATCAGCCCCAGCATTTT.

The chain recombines TRBV19 with TRBJ1-4, with D possibly matching TRBD1 (6 bases). Trimming left V 4 bases short and J 6 bases short, with 15 bases between. Germline-derived CDR1 and CDR2 are LNHDA and SQIVND (reference sequence). CDR3 size: 15 residues. This CDR3 reads CASSTESGTYEKLFF. The CDR3 region has the DNA TGTGCCAGTAGTACGGAATCCGGGACATATGAAAAACTGTTTTTT.

The rearrangement joins TRBV5-1 to TRBJ1-3, with TRBD1 as a possible D gene (6 bases). Trimming left V 4 bases short and J 0 bases short, with 11 bases between. Germline CDR1 reads SGHRS; CDR2 reads YFSETQ. There are 15 residues in the CDR3. The DNA for the CDR3 is TGCGCCAGCAGCCCTGGACAGAGCTCTGGAAACACCATATATTTT. It specifies CASSPGQSSGNTIYF.

This clone was seen only a few times. The chain combines TRBV5-4 with TRBJ1-6; 7 bases agree with TRBD1. The ends lost 4 bases at V and 2 bases at J; junction bases unmatched: 3. The CDR3 is 15 amino acids. Germline V lookup: CDR1 SGHNT, CDR2 YYREEE (reference sequence). In DNA, the CDR3 is TGTGCCAGCAGCCCGGGGACAGCCTATAATTCACCCCTCCACTTT. Translated, it gives CASSPGTAYNSPLHF.

This clone was counted at least ten times. The genes are TRBV30 and TRBJ1-3; maybe TRBD1 (6 bases). Between the trimmed V and J ends, which lost 5 bases and 2 bases, there was a span of 13 bases. This CDR3 spans 14 amino acids. Per germline, CDR1 GTSNPN and CDR2 SVGIG (reference sequence). The CDR3 region is CAWAVGAAGNTIYF. Written as DNA, the CDR3 is TGTGCCTGGGCGGTGGGGGCAGCTGGAAACACCATATATTTT.

Comment on this clone: Its ends do not fully match the called genes, so a read error is possible. The V call is TRBV5-5, the J call TRBJ2-3; 7 bases line up with TRBD2. Germline V gene sequence: CDR1 SGHKS, CDR2 YYEKEE (reference sequence). The CDR3 spans 14 residues. CDR3 sequence: CASTLGGVGDTQYF. The CDR3, as DNA: TGTGCCAGCACCTTGGGGGGGGTTGGAGATACGCAGTATTTT.

CDR3 nucleotide sequence: TGTGCCAGCAGTGTCGGGCAGGGTTTCAATCAGCCCCAGCATTTT. Amino acids: CASSVGQGFNQPQHF. V gene TRBV2 combines with J gene TRBJ1-5; maybe TRBD1 (5 bases). The germline V gene encodes CDR1 SNHLY and CDR2 FYNNEI. The CDR3 spans 15 residues. The ends were cut back, 4 bases at V and 3 bases at J, with 13 bases in the middle.

This clone has a single count. The chain recombines TRBV9 with TRBJ1-6; TRBD1 aligns across 9 bases. Trimming took 3 bases from V and 6 from J; bases not matched to a gene: 7. The CDR3 is 16 amino acids. Germline CDR1 and CDR2: SGDLS and YYNGEE. The CDR3 DNA sequence: TGTGCCAGCAGCGCTTACAGGGGGCAGAGTAATTCACCCCTCCACTTT. This gives the protein CASSAYRGQSNSPLHF. The whole variable domain, remainder taken from reference TRBV9 and TRBJ1-6, is DSGVTQTPKHLITATGQRVTLRCSPRSGDLSVYWYQQSLDQGLQFLIQYYNGEERAKGNILERFSAQQFPDLHSELNLSSLELGDSALYFCASSAYRGQSNSPLHFGNGTRLTVT.

The rearrangement links TRBV23-1 to TRBJ1-1; TRBD1 matches at 12 bases. TRBV23-1 is flagged as an ORF with uncertain function. With 3 bases clipped from V and 2 bases from J, the junction kept 13 bases outside the gene matches. This CDR3 is 19 amino acids long. The CDR3 region is CASSHPGQGAASGNTEAFF. DNA for the CDR3: TGCGCCAGCAGTCACCCGGGACAGGGGGCTGCGTCAGGAAACACTGAAGCTTTCTTT.

The chain uses TRBV5-4 and TRBJ2-7, with D unclear. V lost 4 bases and J 1 base, leaving 9 bases between the germline ends. This CDR3 spans 13 amino acids. In germline, CDR1 is SGHNT, CDR2 YYREEE (reference sequence). CDR3 region: CASSQPGSYEQYF. The CDR3, as DNA: TGTGCCAGCAGCCAGCCAGGATCCTACGAGCAGTACTTC.

This clone is a singleton in its sample. This chain links TRBV30 with TRBJ1-1; 7 bases match TRBD1. Germline assignment: CDR1 GTSNPN and CDR2 SVGIG (reference sequence). The CDR3 runs 13 residues. V shed 8 bases and J 0 bases; nucleotides not matched to a gene: 6. As DNA, the CDR3 is TGTGCCGGTGACAGGGAACTGAACACTGAAGCTTTCTTT. Translated, it gives CAGDRELNTEAFF.

This clone was detected only once. The rearrangement links TRBV11-2 to TRBJ1-1, with 7 nucleotides matching TRBD1. The trim removed 5 bases at V and 13 bases at J, leaving 10 bases unmatched. The CDR3 has 12 residues. Germline CDR1 and CDR2: SGHAT and FQNNGV. The CDR3 is CASSQTDRDVFF. In nucleotides, the CDR3 is TGTGCCAGCAGCCAAACAGACAGGGACGTTTTCTTT.